The following is a T cell receptor (beta chain) sequence with its context. Its antigen is as yet unknown. This record comes from a study of cytomegalovirus exposure and HLA in healthy donors. Produced via immunoSEQ multiplex PCR; TCRdb's table is partial and in-frame only. The sample consists of about 140,000 clones, 84% of them appearing once. Overall study findings and caveats: Among the CMV-associated chains, a few were confirmed in vitro as specific for CMV antigens. Some TCR beta chains (164 of them) were listed as cytomegalovirus-associated.

Material: PBMCs. This TCR was sampled from a woman aged 25 to 39 in good health and CMV-seronegative.

The CDR3 sequence: CAISDAKTGVNIQYF. The DNA of the CDR3 is TGTGCCATCAGTGACGCGAAAACAGGGGTGAACATTCAGTACTTC. The chain links TRBV10-3 to TRBJ2-4, with 7 nucleotides matching TRBD1. Germline loops: CDR1 ENHRY, CDR2 SYGVKD. The V segment lost 3 bases and the J segment 7 bases; nucleotides outside the gene matches: 9. CDR3 length: 15 amino acids.